Here is one T cell receptor (beta chain) with its context. Its antigen is unknown. The record originates from a study of cytomegalovirus exposure and HLA in healthy donors. Germline-derived CDR1 and CDR2 are MNHNS and SASEGT. Losses at the gene ends were 2 bases for V and 1 base for J; bases not matched to a gene: 12. This CDR3 is 19 amino acids long. Study-wide findings and caveats: The study flagged about 150 TCR beta chains as cytomegalovirus-associated. An analysis that came later showed most CMV-associated TCR beta chains appearing HLA-restricted.

The PCR employed 60 Vbeta primers together with 13 Jbeta primers. The data were produced by immunoSEQ multiplex PCR, yet TCRdb's version contains in-frame clones alone and is incomplete. The sample holds 100,000 to 150,000 clones; roughly 8.8% are singletons and the top ten take 6.5% to 9%. This clonotype originated in a woman in her thirties or forties in good health and CMV-seropositive. The chain combines TRBV6-1 with TRBJ1-4, with 8 bases lining up with TRBD1. Sequenced material: PBMCs. The CDR3 loop is CASSEKAGGAWETNEKLFF. The CDR3 coding sequence is TGTGCCAGCAGTGAAAAAGCAGGGGGCGCTTGGGAAACTAATGAAAAACTGTTTTTT.